This entry concerns a single T cell receptor beta chain. Its antigen is unknown. CDR1 SGHTA and CDR2 FQGTGA come from the germline V gene. The length of the CDR3 is 14 residues. Trimming shortened V by 4 bases and J by 9 bases, and 16 bases separated the two germline ends. TCR cDNA was made by 5'RACE template switching, adding a universal primer site and UMIs. MiXCR was run by TCRdb on the 5' RACE reads, yielding one entry per CDR3 protein. The sample consists of 150,000 to 200,000 distinct CDR3 sequences, around 8.5% of them appearing once. This record belongs to a study of T cells after yellow fever vaccination. Study-level results: Most primary-vaccination clones reappeared after the booster (approximately 95% CD4, about 88% CD8). Abundant clonotypes from the bulk population could contaminate FACS-sorted repertoires.

The receptor's source is a man between 18 and 29 years old who received the YFV17D yellow fever vaccine. The source material was CD8+ T cells sorted from PBMCs, sampled 45 days after the yellow fever booster vaccination. The chain has TRBV7-3 and TRBJ2-1; D might be TRBD2 (6 bases). CDR3: CASSSGGSLAEQFF. Here the CDR3 DNA reads TGTGCCAGCAGCTCCGGGGGTTCGTTGGCTGAGCAGTTCTTC.